This is a list of T cell receptor beta chains from one sample in a study of cytomegalovirus exposure and HLA in healthy donors. This table comes from immunoSEQ multiplex PCR, and its TCRdb copy is limited to in-frame clones, with some not included. The sample holds about 190,000 clones, just under 75% seen once. The sample was PBMCs. These receptors were collected from a man aged 25-45 years in good health and CMV-seropositive. Both conserved end residues are part of each CDR3. D genes are given only for firm matches.

j_gene: TRBJ2-7; v_gene: TRBV27; d_gene: NA; CDR3aa: CASSLTGSYEQYF
j_gene: TRBJ2-2; v_gene: TRBV6-5; d_gene: NA; CDR3aa: CASTWAAPGAGELFF
j_gene: TRBJ2-3; v_gene: TRBV29-1; d_gene: TRBD1; CDR3aa: CSVRTGTDYTDTQYF
j_gene: TRBJ2-7; v_gene: TRBV5-6; d_gene: NA; CDR3aa: CASSLVRYEQYF
j_gene: TRBJ2-3; v_gene: TRBV18; d_gene: TRBD2; CDR3aa: CASSLAGGITDTQYF
j_gene: TRBJ2-5; v_gene: TRBV9; d_gene: NA; CDR3aa: CASSSRGGIETQYF
j_gene: TRBJ1-4; v_gene: TRBV7-6; d_gene: TRBD1; CDR3aa: CASSLVGQEGSQGEKLFF
j_gene: TRBJ1-5; v_gene: TRBV28; d_gene: NA; CDR3aa: CASSFRAGNQPQHF
j_gene: TRBJ2-1; v_gene: TRBV28; d_gene: TRBD2; CDR3aa: CASSFEAGANNEQFF
j_gene: TRBJ2-1; v_gene: TRBV19; d_gene: NA; CDR3aa: CASSMGSSSYNEQFF
j_gene: TRBJ2-3; v_gene: TRBV7-7; d_gene: NA; CDR3aa: CASSLTTGKSDTQYF
j_gene: TRBJ1-2; v_gene: TRBV7-2; d_gene: NA; CDR3aa: CASSFDRPYGYTF
j_gene: TRBJ1-2; v_gene: TRBV7-2; d_gene: TRBD1; CDR3aa: CASSLNREQGAGGYTF
j_gene: TRBJ2-1; v_gene: TRBV29-1; d_gene: TRBD2; CDR3aa: CSVRTTAGGLRNEQFF
j_gene: TRBJ1-5; v_gene: TRBV27; d_gene: TRBD1; CDR3aa: CASSLWGRTGANQPQHF
j_gene: TRBJ1-2; v_gene: TRBV19; d_gene: NA; CDR3aa: CASSITEIYGYTF
j_gene: TRBJ2-3; v_gene: TRBV7-9; d_gene: TRBD2; CDR3aa: CASSPSAGSGTQYF
j_gene: TRBJ2-1; v_gene: TRBV5-1; d_gene: TRBD1; CDR3aa: CASSADRGQFF
j_gene: TRBJ2-1; v_gene: TRBV5-1; d_gene: TRBD2; CDR3aa: CASSLSPSGNEQFF
j_gene: TRBJ2-3; v_gene: TRBV19; d_gene: NA; CDR3aa: CASSPRDSGTDTQYF
j_gene: TRBJ2-1; v_gene: TRBV19; d_gene: TRBD2; CDR3aa: CASSRTSGANNEQFF
j_gene: TRBJ2-3; v_gene: TRBV7-8; d_gene: NA; CDR3aa: CASSPGGSGNTDTQYF
j_gene: TRBJ1-3; v_gene: TRBV30; d_gene: TRBD1; CDR3aa: CAWNRGLSGNTIYF
j_gene: TRBJ2-3; v_gene: TRBV7-6; d_gene: NA; CDR3aa: CASSFWADTQYF
j_gene: TRBJ2-1; v_gene: TRBV9; d_gene: TRBD2; CDR3aa: CASSVAYTSLAGNEQFF
j_gene: TRBJ1-1; v_gene: TRBV7-6; d_gene: NA; CDR3aa: CASSFVSGGENTEAFF
j_gene: TRBJ1-1; v_gene: TRBV6-1; d_gene: NA; CDR3aa: CASSEYQGPFF
j_gene: TRBJ2-7; v_gene: TRBV6-6; d_gene: NA; CDR3aa: CASSYSGRYDEQYF
j_gene: TRBJ2-5; v_gene: TRBV29-1; d_gene: NA; CDR3aa: CSVEISGMATQYF
j_gene: TRBJ2-7; v_gene: TRBV4-3; d_gene: TRBD1; CDR3aa: CASSQPGQGSYEQYF
j_gene: TRBJ2-5; v_gene: TRBV4-2; d_gene: NA; CDR3aa: CASSQDRGSRSRIGGTQYF
j_gene: TRBJ2-5; v_gene: TRBV28; d_gene: NA; CDR3aa: CASSLSRQPIQYF
j_gene: TRBJ2-5; v_gene: TRBV5-6; d_gene: NA; CDR3aa: CASSLDSQETQYF
j_gene: TRBJ2-7; v_gene: TRBV5-1; d_gene: NA; CDR3aa: CASSLGPRGSSREQYF
j_gene: TRBJ2-1; v_gene: TRBV15; d_gene: NA; CDR3aa: CATSTTRGSSYNEQFF
j_gene: TRBJ2-1; v_gene: TRBV4-3; d_gene: NA; CDR3aa: CASSQGGPINEQFF
j_gene: TRBJ2-7; v_gene: TRBV18; d_gene: TRBD1; CDR3aa: CASSLQGAGDEQYF
j_gene: TRBJ1-5; v_gene: TRBV5-4; d_gene: NA; CDR3aa: CASSSEEQPQHF
j_gene: TRBJ2-1; v_gene: TRBV18; d_gene: TRBD1; CDR3aa: CASSPTTGANEQFF
j_gene: TRBJ1-2; v_gene: TRBV18; d_gene: TRBD1; CDR3aa: CASSLTLQGGTNYDYTF
j_gene: TRBJ1-1; v_gene: TRBV2; d_gene: NA; CDR3aa: CASRFVGGRMNTEAFF
j_gene: TRBJ1-6; v_gene: TRBV6-6; d_gene: NA; CDR3aa: CASSHREALHF